This TCR beta chain came from a study of T cell responses to AZD1222 COVID-19 vaccine. Study results and caveats: Once two AZD1222 doses were given, Spike-specific TCR breadth and depth went up.

The V and J ends lost 6 bases and 4 bases respectively, with 12 bases between them. Germline values: CDR1 MNHEY, CDR2 SVGAGI. CDR3 length equals 14 residues. Assay used: immunoSEQ multiplex PCR; TCRdb lists only in-frame clones, some missing. The top ten clones hold 1.2% of a sample with about 120,000 clones, roughly 87% of them seen once. This clone has only one observation. Its antigen is not known. The chain recombines TRBV6-5 with TRBJ2-2, with D perhaps TRBD1 (5 bases). Material: peripheral blood, obtained on day 0 of AZD1222 vaccination. The receptor comes from an adult in good health. CDR3 protein: CASRDSHLTGELFF. The CDR3 DNA sequence: TGTGCCAGCAGAGACAGCCACCTCACCGGGGAGCTGTTTTTT.